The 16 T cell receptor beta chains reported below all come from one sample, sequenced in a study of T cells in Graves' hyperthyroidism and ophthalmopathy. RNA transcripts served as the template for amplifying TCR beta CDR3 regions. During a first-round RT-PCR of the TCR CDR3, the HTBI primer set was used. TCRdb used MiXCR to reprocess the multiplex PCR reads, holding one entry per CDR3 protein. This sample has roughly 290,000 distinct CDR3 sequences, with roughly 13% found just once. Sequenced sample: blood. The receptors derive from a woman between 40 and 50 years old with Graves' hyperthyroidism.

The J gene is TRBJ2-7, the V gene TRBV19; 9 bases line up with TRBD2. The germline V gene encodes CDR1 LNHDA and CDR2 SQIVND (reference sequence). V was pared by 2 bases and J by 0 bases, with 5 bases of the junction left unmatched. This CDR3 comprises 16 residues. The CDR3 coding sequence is TGTGCCAGTAGTATAAAACTAGCGGGTTTCTCCTACGAGCAGTACTTC. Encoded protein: CASSIKLAGFSYEQYF.

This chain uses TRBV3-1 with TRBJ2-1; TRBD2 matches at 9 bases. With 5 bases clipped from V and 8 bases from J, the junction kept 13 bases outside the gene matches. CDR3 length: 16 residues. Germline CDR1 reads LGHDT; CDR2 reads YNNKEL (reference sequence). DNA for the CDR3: TGTGCCAGCAGCACCAGGTTAGCGGGAGTCGTCGATGAGCAGTTCTTC. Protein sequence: CASSTRLAGVVDEQFF.

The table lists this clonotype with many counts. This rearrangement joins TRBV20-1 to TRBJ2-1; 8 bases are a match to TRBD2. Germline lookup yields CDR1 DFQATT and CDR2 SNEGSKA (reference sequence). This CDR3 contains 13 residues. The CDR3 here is CSGRDSPYNEQFF. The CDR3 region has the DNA TGCAGCGGGAGGGACTCCCCCTACAATGAGCAGTTCTTC.

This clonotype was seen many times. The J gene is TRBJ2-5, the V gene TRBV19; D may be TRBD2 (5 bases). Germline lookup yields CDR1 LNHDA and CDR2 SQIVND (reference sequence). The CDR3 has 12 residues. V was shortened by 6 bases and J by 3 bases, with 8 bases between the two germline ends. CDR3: CASSTSEETQYF. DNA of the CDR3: TGTGCCAGTAGCACTAGTGAAGAGACCCAGTACTTC.

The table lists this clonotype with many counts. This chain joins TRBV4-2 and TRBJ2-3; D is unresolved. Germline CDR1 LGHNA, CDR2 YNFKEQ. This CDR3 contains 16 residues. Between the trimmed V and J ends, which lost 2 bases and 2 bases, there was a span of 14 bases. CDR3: CASSQYDVVFTDTQYF. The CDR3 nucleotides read TGTGCCAGCAGCCAATATGACGTGGTATTCACAGATACGCAGTATTTT.

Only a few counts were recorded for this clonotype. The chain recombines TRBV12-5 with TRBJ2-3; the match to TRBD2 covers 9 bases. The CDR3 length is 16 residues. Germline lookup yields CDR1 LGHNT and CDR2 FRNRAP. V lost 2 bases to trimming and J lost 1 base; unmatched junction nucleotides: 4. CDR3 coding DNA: TGTGCTAGTGGTTTGCCCCGGACTAGCGGCACAGATACGCAGTATTTT. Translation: CASGLPRTSGTDTQYF.

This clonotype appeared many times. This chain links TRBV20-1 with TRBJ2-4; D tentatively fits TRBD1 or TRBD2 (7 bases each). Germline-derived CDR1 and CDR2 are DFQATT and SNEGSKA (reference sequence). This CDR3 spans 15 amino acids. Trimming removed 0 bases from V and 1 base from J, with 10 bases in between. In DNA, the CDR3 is TGCAGTGCTAGAGATCAGGGGGGGGCCAAAAACATTCAGTACTTC. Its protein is CSARDQGGAKNIQYF.

The CDR3 DNA reads as TGTGCCAGCAGTGACGGTCGTGGGATAGCCAAAAACATTCAGTACTTC. It translates to CASSDGRGIAKNIQYF. The rearrangement links TRBV25-1 to TRBJ2-4; D is uncertain. The V end lost 3 bases, the J end lost 0 bases, and 12 bases lay between the germline ends. The CDR3 sequence is 16 residues long. Germline V gene data show CDR1 as MGHDK and CDR2 as SYGVNS.

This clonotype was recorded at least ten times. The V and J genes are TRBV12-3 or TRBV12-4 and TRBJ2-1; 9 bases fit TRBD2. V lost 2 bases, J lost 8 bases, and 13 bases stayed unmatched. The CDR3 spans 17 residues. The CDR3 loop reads CASSLTGAGGPRDEQFF. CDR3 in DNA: TGTGCCAGCAGTTTAACGGGGGCGGGAGGGCCTAGAGATGAGCAGTTCTTC.

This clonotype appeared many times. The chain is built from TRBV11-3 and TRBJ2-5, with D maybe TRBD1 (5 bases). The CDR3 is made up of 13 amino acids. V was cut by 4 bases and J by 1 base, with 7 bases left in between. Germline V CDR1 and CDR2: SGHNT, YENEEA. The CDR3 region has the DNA TGTGCCAGCAGCTGGGGCCTCCAAGAGACCCAGTACTTC. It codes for CASSWGLQETQYF.

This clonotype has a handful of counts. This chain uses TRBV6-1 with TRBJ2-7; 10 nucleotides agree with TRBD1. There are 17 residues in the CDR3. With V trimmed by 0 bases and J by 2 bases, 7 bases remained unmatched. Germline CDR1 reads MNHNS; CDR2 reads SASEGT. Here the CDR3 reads CASSEAHRGTGAYEQYF. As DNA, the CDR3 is TGTGCCAGCAGTGAAGCCCATCGAGGGACAGGGGCCTACGAGCAGTACTTC.

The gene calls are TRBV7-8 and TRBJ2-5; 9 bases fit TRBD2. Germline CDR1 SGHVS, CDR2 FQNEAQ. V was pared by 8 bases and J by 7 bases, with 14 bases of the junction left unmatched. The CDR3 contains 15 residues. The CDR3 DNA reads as TGTGCCAGCTCGAGGGGGCGGGGGGGGGGAAGGACCCAGTACTTC. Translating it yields CASSRGRGGGRTQYF.

CDR3 coding DNA: TGCAGCGTTGCCCTAGTACTAGCGGGAGGCCTCGGTGAGCAGTTCTTC. It is translated as CSVALVLAGGLGEQFF. The rearrangement uses TRBV29-1 and TRBJ2-1; 12 bases are shared with TRBD2. V lost 4 bases, J lost 9 bases, and 13 bases stayed unmatched. The CDR3 has 16 amino acids. Germline V gene lookup returns CDR1 SQVTM and CDR2 ANQGSEA.

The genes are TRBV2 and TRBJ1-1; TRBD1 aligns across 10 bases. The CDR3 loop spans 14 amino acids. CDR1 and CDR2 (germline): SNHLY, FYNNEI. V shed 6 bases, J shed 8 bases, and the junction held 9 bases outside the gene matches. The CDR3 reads CASRTGTGAREAFF. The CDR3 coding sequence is TGTGCCAGCAGAACCGGGACAGGGGCTCGAGAAGCTTTCTTT.

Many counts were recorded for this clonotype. The CDR3 bases are TGTGCCAGCTCACCGCCCACCAGGGTCTACGAGCAGTACTTC. Translating it yields CASSPPTRVYEQYF. The chain combines TRBV18 with TRBJ2-7, with D tentatively TRBD1 (5 bases). The length of the CDR3 is 14 residues. Trimming removed 3 bases at V and 3 bases at J, with 12 bases between. CDR1 and CDR2 from the germline V gene are KGHSH and LQKENI.

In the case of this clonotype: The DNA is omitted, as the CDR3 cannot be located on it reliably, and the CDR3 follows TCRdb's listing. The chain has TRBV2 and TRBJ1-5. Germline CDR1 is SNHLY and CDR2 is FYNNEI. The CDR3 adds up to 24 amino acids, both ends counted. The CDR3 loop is CASTNQTSMYLCASSLDSNQPQHF.